This passage covers 16 T cell receptor beta chains from one sample sequenced in a study of blood T cell repertoires in COVID-19. Some clones are missing from TCRdb's copy, which holds only in-frame ones; the method was immunoSEQ multiplex PCR. The sample holds 350,000 to 450,000 clones; approximately 89% are singletons and the top ten take 0.86%. Sequencing input: PBMCs or T cells enriched from blood (not recorded which). These TCRs come from a woman in her thirties or forties who had been exposed to COVID-19.

This chain connects TRBV2 to TRBJ2-7; D gene unclear. V lost 6 bases, J lost 2 bases, and 5 bases lay in between. The CDR3 spans 11 residues. Germline CDR1 is SNHLY and CDR2 is FYNNEI. The CDR3 nucleotides are TGTGCCAGCAGCCTTACCTACGAGCAGTACTTC. Amino acids: CASSLTYEQYF.

The rearrangement uses TRBV19 and TRBJ1-1; TRBD1 might be the D (5 bases). V lost 7 bases to trimming and J lost 0 bases, with 15 bases between them. The germline V gene encodes CDR1 LNHDA and CDR2 SQIVND (reference sequence). The CDR3 is 15 amino acids. The CDR3 is CASKGAGLMNTEAFF. CDR3 nucleotide sequence: TGTGCCAGTAAAGGAGCGGGGCTCATGAACACTGAAGCTTTCTTT.

The chain carries TRBV5-6 and TRBJ1-3, with D possibly matching TRBD1 (6 bases). Germline V CDR1 and CDR2: SGHDT, YYEEEE. V lost 3 bases and J lost 2, with 12 bases in between. This CDR3 is 15 amino acids long. CDR3 DNA: TGTGCCAGCAGCTGGGGGGGACACCCTGGAAACACCATATATTTT. This translates into CASSWGGHPGNTIYF.

The chain couples TRBV27 to TRBJ1-1, with a tentative D call TRBD1 (5 bases). The CDR3 spans 15 residues. Germline values: CDR1 MNHEY, CDR2 SMNVEV (reference sequence). V lost 7 bases and J lost 1, with 16 bases in between. CDR3 region: CASKISRTSNTEAFF. The CDR3 DNA follows: TGTGCCAGCAAAATTTCTAGGACATCGAACACTGAAGCTTTCTTT.

The chain has TRBV7-3 and TRBJ2-2, with D possibly being TRBD1 (5 bases). The CDR3 is made up of 13 amino acids. Germline V gives CDR1 SGHTA, CDR2 FQGTGA. Trimming removed 4 bases from V and 7 bases from J, with 10 bases in between. The CDR3 region is CASSSRGNGELFF. CDR3 nucleotides: TGTGCCAGCAGCTCTAGGGGTAACGGGGAGCTGTTTTTT.

The rearrangement links TRBV11-3 to TRBJ2-5; 9 bases line up with TRBD2. Germline trimming cut 5 bases from V and 0 bases from J; bases unmatched to any gene: 7. This CDR3 region has 16 residues. Per the germline V gene, CDR1 is SGHNT and CDR2 is YENEEA. CDR3 residues: CASSRGRLADQETQYF. CDR3 nucleotides: TGTGCCAGCAGCCGAGGGCGACTAGCGGACCAAGAGACCCAGTACTTC.

This clone came up a few times. The chain couples TRBV12-3 or TRBV12-4 to TRBJ1-2; D unclear. The CDR3 spans 13 residues. V shed 6 bases and J shed 0 bases, with 8 bases lying between them. The CDR3 nucleotides are TGTGCCAGCAGACCAACAGCTAACTATGGCTACACCTTC. Encoded protein: CASRPTANYGYTF.

This clone is a singleton in its sample. This chain joins TRBV18 and TRBJ2-1, with 8 bases fitting TRBD1. The CDR3 totals 15 residues. The J segment lost 4 bases and the V segment lost 3 bases, leaving 5 bases of the junction unmatched. Germline V CDR1 and CDR2: KGHSH, LQKENI. The CDR3 nucleotides are TGTGCCAGCTCACCCGGGACAGGAGATTACAATGAGCAGTTCTTC. It is translated as CASSPGTGDYNEQFF.

This clone was detected only a few times. The genes are TRBV9 and TRBJ1-3; the D is unclear. Trimming shortened V by 3 bases and J by 0 bases, and 7 bases separated the two germline ends. CDR1 and CDR2 (germline): SGDLS, YYNGEE. The CDR3 covers 14 residues. The CDR3 region has the DNA TGTGCCAGCAGCGAGCCGGGCTCTGGAAACACCATATATTTT. Translated: CASSEPGSGNTIYF.

The genes are TRBV24-1 and TRBJ2-7; D is undetermined. Trimming took 1 base from V and 5 from J, leaving 5 bases between them. The CDR3 has 12 residues. Germline values: CDR1 KGHDR, CDR2 SFDVKD. In nucleotides, the CDR3 is TGTGCCACCAGTGATTTCAGTCACGAGCAGTACTTC. Its translation: CATSDFSHEQYF.

V gene TRBV5-1 combines with J gene TRBJ2-7, with 12 bases aligning to TRBD1. J was trimmed by 6 bases and V by 1 base; bases with no gene match: 5. CDR1 and CDR2 (germline): SGHRS, YFSETQ. CDR3 length: 15 amino acids. CDR3 in DNA: TGCGCCAGCAGCTTGCCGGGACAGGGGGCTGGCGAGCAGTACTTC. This sequence encodes CASSLPGQGAGEQYF.

This chain links TRBV28 with TRBJ2-1; 8 nucleotides match TRBD1. The J segment lost 5 bases and the V segment lost 8 bases, leaving 8 bases of the junction unmatched. CDR3 length: 14 residues. Germline V lookup: CDR1 MDHEN, CDR2 SYDVKM. The CDR3 loop is CASGLSTGDNEQFF. Written as DNA, the CDR3 is TGTGCCAGCGGACTGTCGACAGGGGACAATGAGCAGTTCTTC.

Note on this clone: The sample holds other DNA sequences that translate to the same CDR3. The rearrangement uses TRBV18 and TRBJ1-4; D uncertain. This CDR3 comprises 13 residues. V lost 11 bases to trimming and J lost 5 bases, with 15 bases between them. Germline-derived CDR1 and CDR2 are KGHSH and LQKENI. CDR3: CASSRGQNEKLFF. Here the CDR3 DNA reads TGTGCCTCTTCCAGAGGGCAGAATGAAAAACTGTTTTTT.

V is TRBV6-5 and J is TRBJ2-2; TRBD2 aligns across 10 bases. CDR1 and CDR2 (germline): MNHEY, SVGAGI. The CDR3 spans 16 residues. Trimming took 3 bases from V and 4 from J; bases not matched to a gene: 5. CDR3: CASSYGLAGVTGELFF. The CDR3 DNA reads as TGTGCCAGCAGTTATGGGCTAGCGGGGGTCACCGGGGAGCTGTTTTTT.

This chain links TRBV2 with TRBJ2-1; D not resolved. This CDR3 is built from 13 residues. V dropped 7 bases and J dropped 7 bases, with 14 bases sitting between them. Germline V lookup: CDR1 SNHLY, CDR2 FYNNEI. CDR3 residues: CASTILVENEQFF. The CDR3 DNA reads TGTGCCAGCACTATCCTAGTCGAGAATGAGCAGTTCTTC.

The chain couples TRBV28 to TRBJ1-4, with D possibly matching TRBD1 (5 bases). This CDR3 region has 12 residues. The ends were cut back, 8 bases at V and 8 bases at J, with 12 bases in the middle. Per germline, CDR1 MDHEN and CDR2 SYDVKM. The CDR3 region is CASRGGIEKLFF. The CDR3 region has the DNA TGTGCCAGCCGTGGGGGGATCGAAAAACTGTTTTTT.